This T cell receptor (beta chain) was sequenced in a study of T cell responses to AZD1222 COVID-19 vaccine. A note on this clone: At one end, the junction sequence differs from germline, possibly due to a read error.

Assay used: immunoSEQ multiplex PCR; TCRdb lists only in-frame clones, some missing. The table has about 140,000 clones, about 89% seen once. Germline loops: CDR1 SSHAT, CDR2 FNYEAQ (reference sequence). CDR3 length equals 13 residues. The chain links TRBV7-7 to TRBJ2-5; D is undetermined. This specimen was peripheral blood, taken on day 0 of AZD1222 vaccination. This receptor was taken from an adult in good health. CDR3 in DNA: TGTGCTAGCAGCTTAGGGCTACAAGAGACCCAGTACTTC. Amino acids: CASSLGLQETQYF.